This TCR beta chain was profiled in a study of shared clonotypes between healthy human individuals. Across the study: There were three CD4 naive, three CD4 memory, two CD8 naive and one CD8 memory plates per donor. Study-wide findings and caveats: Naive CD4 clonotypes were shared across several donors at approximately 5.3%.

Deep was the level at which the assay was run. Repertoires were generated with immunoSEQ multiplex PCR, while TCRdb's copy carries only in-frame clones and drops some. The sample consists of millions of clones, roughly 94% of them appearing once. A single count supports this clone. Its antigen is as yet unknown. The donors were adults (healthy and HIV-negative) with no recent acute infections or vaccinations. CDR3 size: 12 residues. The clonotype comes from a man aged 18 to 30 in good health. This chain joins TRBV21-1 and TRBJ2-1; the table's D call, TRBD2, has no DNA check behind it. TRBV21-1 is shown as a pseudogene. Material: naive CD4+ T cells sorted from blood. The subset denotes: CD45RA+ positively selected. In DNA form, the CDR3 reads TGTGCCAGCAGCAAAGTCGCGGGTGAGCAGTTCTTC. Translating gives CASSKVAGEQFF.